A single sample gave rise to the 25 T cell receptor beta chains below, sequenced in a study of beta chain features in type 1 diabetes. Expressed TCRB transcripts were sequenced, since all the RNA that had been isolated was reverse transcribed. Data came from immunoSEQ multiplex PCR; TCRdb stores just in-frame clones and leaves some out. There are 620,000 or so clones in the sample; roughly a sixth occur only once, and about 0.097% lies in the top ten. Material: naive CD4+ T cells from blood. Source of these receptors: a man aged 18-30 years in good health.

This clone has a handful of counts. V is TRBV30 and J is TRBJ1-4; D not certain. V was trimmed by 1 base and J by 15 bases, leaving 12 bases between them. The CDR3 spans 11 residues. Germline V lookup: CDR1 GTSNPN, CDR2 SVGIG (reference sequence). CDR3 loop: CAWSGTGLVFF. CDR3 nucleotides: TGTGCCTGGAGTGGTACGGGGTTGGTGTTTTTT.

This chain connects TRBV5-1 to TRBJ1-4; D is ambiguous. CDR1 is SGHRS, CDR2 YFSETQ, per germline. The CDR3 runs 15 residues. Trimming removed 4 bases from V and 8 bases from J, with 18 bases in between. The chain's CDR3 is CASSPRTDFWEKLFF. CDR3 sequence (DNA): TGCGCCAGCAGCCCGCGGACGGACTTTTGGGAAAAACTGTTTTTT.

This clone was counted a few times. This rearrangement joins TRBV5-4 to TRBJ1-2; 10 bases map to TRBD1. V was clipped by 4 bases and J by 7 bases; unmatched bases: 7. The germline V gene encodes CDR1 SGHNT and CDR2 YYREEE (reference sequence). The CDR3 contains 14 residues. This CDR3 reads CASSLQTGGGGYTF. The CDR3 nucleotides are TGTGCCAGCAGCCTCCAGACAGGGGGCGGTGGCTACACCTTC.

This sequence joins TRBV30 and TRBJ2-3; D possibly corresponds to TRBD2 (5 bases). This CDR3 has 11 amino acids. Trimming took off 8 bases at V and 6 bases at J, with 12 bases between the two ends. The germline gives CDR1 GTSNPN, CDR2 SVGIG (reference sequence). CDR3 loop: CARTLADTQYF. The DNA for the CDR3 is TGTGCCCGAACTTTAGCGGATACGCAGTATTTT.

This clone was seen only a few times. The V gene is TRBV27, the J gene TRBJ2-1, with 9 bases aligning to TRBD2. V lost 5 bases, J lost 7 bases, and 15 bases stayed unmatched. CDR3 length: 17 amino acids. In germline, CDR1 is MNHEY, CDR2 SMNVEV (reference sequence). The CDR3 reads CASSLRLAGVVGNEQFF. CDR3 DNA sequence: TGTGCCAGCAGTCTCCGCTTAGCGGGAGTAGTTGGAAATGAGCAGTTCTTC.

This chain connects TRBV25-1 to TRBJ1-1; tentatively, D is TRBD1 (6 bases). V was shortened by 4 bases and J by 2 bases, with 14 bases between the two germline ends. The CDR3 extends over 15 amino acids. Looked up from germline, CDR1 is MGHDK and CDR2 is SYGVNS. The CDR3 spells CASSGQGITNTEAFF. CDR3 nucleotide sequence: TGTGCCAGCAGTGGGCAGGGGATTACAAACACTGAAGCTTTCTTT.

A few counts support this clone. The chain carries TRBV28 and TRBJ2-1; a weak D match, TRBD1 (5 bases). The CDR3 covers 16 residues. In germline, CDR1 is MDHEN, CDR2 SYDVKM. V was clipped by 4 bases and J by 0 bases, with 13 bases between them. In nucleotides, the CDR3 is TGTGCCAGCAGTTCCCAGGGTCGCGGCTCCTACAATGAGCAGTTCTTC. Amino acids: CASSSQGRGSYNEQFF.

This clone was detected a few times. The chain recombines TRBV6-5 with TRBJ1-3; no clear D gene. CDR1 and CDR2 (germline): MNHEY, SVGAGI. V was cut by 0 bases and J by 2 bases, with 11 bases left in between. The CDR3 contains 16 residues. CDR3 residues: CASSYSNKATGNTIYF. As DNA, the CDR3 is TGTGCCAGCAGTTACTCGAATAAGGCGACTGGAAACACCATATATTTT.

The CDR3 nucleotides are TGTGCCAGCAGCTTGGGCTACAGGGTTACGGACACTGAAGCTTTCTTT. This encodes CASSLGYRVTDTEAFF. The rearrangement uses TRBV7-3 and TRBJ1-1; maybe TRBD1 (6 bases). Germline loops: CDR1 SGHTA, CDR2 FQGTGA. V was cut by 3 bases and J by 3 bases, with 17 bases left in between. The CDR3 runs 16 residues.

This clone has only a few counts. The V and J genes are TRBV9 and TRBJ2-7; the D is unclear. Trimming shortened V by 4 bases and J by 0 bases, and 14 bases separated the two germline ends. Per the germline V gene, CDR1 is SGDLS and CDR2 is YYNGEE. The CDR3 is 15 residues long. The CDR3 nucleotides read TGTGCCAGCAGCAGCCGTGGACGAGGCTCCTACGAGCAGTACTTC. Residues: CASSSRGRGSYEQYF. The variable domain in full, with the rest retrieved from reference TRBV9 and TRBJ2-7, is DSGVTQTPKHLITATGQRVTLRCSPRSGDLSVYWYQQSLDQGLQFLIQYYNGEERAKGNILERFSAQQFPDLHSELNLSSLELGDSALYFCASSSRGRGSYEQYFGPGTRLTVT.

This chain joins TRBV7-6 and TRBJ1-6, with a possible D match to TRBD1 (6 bases). V was shortened by 5 bases and J by 7 bases, with 18 bases between the two germline ends. The CDR3 loop spans 16 amino acids. Per the germline V gene, CDR1 is SGHVS and CDR2 is FNYEAQ. CDR3 residues: CASSLQGSGLNSPLHF. For the CDR3, the DNA is TGTGCCAGCAGCCTACAGGGATCAGGCCTCAATTCACCCCTCCACTTT.

The table lists this clone with a few counts. The chain uses TRBV28 and TRBJ2-3, with 11 positions matching TRBD2. This CDR3 spans 16 amino acids. Germline CDR1 MDHEN, CDR2 SYDVKM. V dropped 6 bases and J dropped 2; count of bases not matched to a gene: 7. The CDR3: CASSPRLAGFTDTQYF. The CDR3 nucleotides read TGTGCCAGCAGCCCGAGACTAGCGGGATTCACAGATACGCAGTATTTT.

This chain connects TRBV5-1 to TRBJ1-1; D gene ambiguous. The germline V gene encodes CDR1 SGHRS and CDR2 YFSETQ. The CDR3 runs 13 residues. The V end was cut by 0 bases, the J end by 8 bases, with 11 bases between. The CDR3 DNA reads as TGCGCCAGCAGCTTGGAAAGTGGCAGGGAAGCTTTCTTT. It is translated as CASSLESGREAFF.

This chain joins TRBV18 and TRBJ1-2, with 10 bases lining up with TRBD1. Unmatched junction bases numbered 2, after V lost 3 bases and J lost 4 bases. Germline V gives CDR1 KGHSH, CDR2 LQKENI. CDR3 length equals 14 residues. The CDR3 DNA is TGTGCCAGCTCACCGACAGGGGGCTTCTATGGCTACACCTTC. Its protein product is CASSPTGGFYGYTF.

The chain employs TRBV11-2 and TRBJ1-3; D unclear. The ends were cut back, 2 bases at V and 0 bases at J, with 8 bases in the middle. Looked up from germline, CDR1 is SGHAT and CDR2 is FQNNGV. The length of the CDR3 is 15 residues. Here the CDR3 reads CASSLLPSSGNTIYF. Written as DNA, the CDR3 is TGTGCCAGCAGCTTATTGCCAAGCTCTGGAAACACCATATATTTT.

This clone has more than one count but fewer than ten. V usage is TRBV7-3 and J usage is TRBJ2-7, with TRBD1 identical over 9 bases. CDR3 length: 15 residues. Germline V lookup: CDR1 SGHTA, CDR2 FQGTGA. V was pared by 4 bases and J by 6 bases, with 10 bases of the junction left unmatched. CDR3 loop: CASSSPGQGKGEQYF. The CDR3 DNA follows: TGTGCCAGCAGCTCACCGGGACAGGGAAAGGGCGAGCAGTACTTC.

The V and J genes are TRBV10-3 and TRBJ2-7; D is perhaps TRBD2 (5 bases). With 6 bases removed from V and 6 bases from J, the gap between germline ends came to 24 bases. This CDR3 contains 16 residues. In germline, CDR1 is ENHRY, CDR2 SYGVKD. CDR3 coding DNA: TGTGCCATCAGCCGATACTCCGGTCGTGGGGAGAGCGAGCAGTACTTC. Encoded protein: CAISRYSGRGESEQYF.

This clone appeared a few times. The chain carries TRBV6-4 and TRBJ2-7, with TRBD2 identical over 7 bases. Germline CDR1 reads MRHNA; CDR2 reads SNTAGT. V was clipped by 6 bases and J by 2 bases; unmatched bases: 7. The CDR3 spans 14 residues. The CDR3, as DNA: TGTGCCAGCAGCGTAGACGGGGGGACCTACGAGCAGTACTTC. It is translated as CASSVDGGTYEQYF.

This clone occurred a few times. The rearrangement links TRBV5-4 to TRBJ2-3, with D uncertain. This CDR3 has 14 residues. Germline-derived CDR1 and CDR2 are SGHNT and YYREEE (reference sequence). Trimming stripped 3 bases from V and 7 bases from J, with 15 bases between. As DNA, the CDR3 is TGTGCCAGCAGCTCCCCGAGTCACAGCAATACGCAGTATTTT. This gives the protein CASSSPSHSNTQYF.

This clone has only a few counts. The chain employs TRBV5-6 and TRBJ2-1; 7 bases map to TRBD2. Trimming removed 0 bases from V and 1 base from J; junction bases left unmatched: 4. From germline, CDR1 is SGHDT and CDR2 YYEEEE. The CDR3 loop spans 16 amino acids. The CDR3 reads CASSLGLAESYNEQFF. CDR3 bases: TGTGCCAGCAGCTTGGGGCTAGCGGAATCCTACAATGAGCAGTTCTTC.

This clone was counted only a few times. The chain employs TRBV20-1 and TRBJ1-2; D is uncertain. The V end was cut by 4 bases, the J end by 6 bases, with 9 bases between. Germline CDR1 and CDR2: DFQATT and SNEGSKA (reference sequence). The CDR3 is 11 residues long. CDR3 nucleotides: TGCAGTGCTAACTTACTTGATGGCTACACCTTC. Amino acids: CSANLLDGYTF.

The chain is built from TRBV27 and TRBJ2-5, with a weak D call TRBD2 (6 bases). The CDR3 has 14 residues. The germline V and J ends were trimmed by 5 bases and 2 bases, with 12 bases remaining between them. CDR1 and CDR2 from the germline V gene are MNHEY and SMNVEV (reference sequence). CDR3 nucleotides: TGTGCCAGCAGTCCCCCGGGACTTCAAGAGACCCAGTACTTC. Protein sequence: CASSPPGLQETQYF.

The rearrangement links TRBV5-6 to TRBJ1-1; 8 nucleotides line up with TRBD1. Trimming removed 3 bases from V and 4 bases from J; junction bases left unmatched: 8. CDR1 is SGHDT and CDR2 is YYEEEE in the germline V gene. The CDR3 totals 15 residues. The CDR3 sequence: CASSSTQGAGTEAFF. The CDR3 DNA reads TGTGCCAGCAGCTCCACCCAGGGGGCCGGCACTGAAGCTTTCTTT. Complete variable domain (other parts from reference TRBV5-6 and TRBJ1-1): DAGVTQSPTHLIKTRGQQVTLRCSPKSGHDTVSWYQQALGQGPQFIFQYYEEEERQRGNFPDRFSGHQFPNYSSELNVNALLLGDSALYLCASSSTQGAGTEAFFGQGTRLTVV.

Only a few counts were recorded for this clone. The genes are TRBV5-1 and TRBJ1-6; TRBD1 aligns across 7 bases. CDR1 is SGHRS, CDR2 YFSETQ, per germline. Trimming cost V 3 bases and J 6 bases; bases outside gene matches: 6. CDR3 size: 15 residues. CDR3 bases: TGCGCCAGCAGCTCCAGACAGGGCGGTAATTCACCCCTCCACTTT. As protein: CASSSRQGGNSPLHF.

This clone was recorded a few times. V gene TRBV5-1 combines with J gene TRBJ2-1; the D gene is possibly TRBD2 (6 bases). Germline-derived CDR1 and CDR2 are SGHRS and YFSETQ. V was cut by 1 base and J by 5 bases, with 13 bases left in between. The CDR3 contains 15 residues. The DNA of the CDR3 is TGCGCCAGCAGCTTGCAGGAGGGATACGACAATGAGCAGTTCTTC. Protein product: CASSLQEGYDNEQFF.